The 27 T cell receptor beta chains below all came from one sample that was sequenced in a study of early T cells in non-severe SARS-CoV-2 infection. TCRdb analysed the 5' RACE reads with MiXCR anew, one entry per CDR3 protein. Of some 98,000 distinct CDR3 sequences listed, about 15% are singletons. Sequencing used whole blood. The receptors originated from an adult who was a healthcare worker with PCR-confirmed SARS-CoV-2 infection or an uninfected control (not recorded which).

This clonotype was counted only a few times. V gene TRBV7-2 combines with J gene TRBJ2-6; D is unresolved. Germline-derived CDR1 and CDR2 are SGHTA and FQGNSA. Deletions cut 1 base from V and 0 bases from J, with 7 bases between. The CDR3 contains 16 residues. Written as DNA, the CDR3 is TGTGCCAGCAGCTTAGTGGCCAGCTCTGGGGCCAACGTCCTGACTTTC. This codes for CASSLVASSGANVLTF.

This rearrangement joins TRBV21-1 to TRBJ1-1; TRBD1 is taken as the D call from the table, unchecked against the DNA. TRBV21-1 is designated a pseudogene. This CDR3 has 18 amino acids. The CDR3: CASSNDGTQGRGNTEAFF. CDR3 DNA: TGTGCCAGCAGCAACGACGGAACTCAGGGGCGCGGGAACACTGAAGCTTTCTTT.

This chain links TRBV6-5 with TRBJ2-3, with 12 bases aligning to TRBD2. V lost 4 bases and J lost 5; bases outside the gene matches: 10. The CDR3 totals 17 residues. Germline-derived CDR1 and CDR2 are MNHEY and SVGAGI. The CDR3 DNA reads TGTGCCAGCAGTTCCCCGACTAGCGGGGGATTCGAAGATACGCAGTATTTT. It codes for CASSSPTSGGFEDTQYF.

The V gene is TRBV18, the J gene TRBJ2-5; the D gene is possibly TRBD1 (5 bases). Trimming shortened V by 3 bases and J by 2 bases, and 10 bases separated the two germline ends. CDR1 is KGHSH and CDR2 is LQKENI in the germline V gene. The CDR3 length is 14 residues. The CDR3 DNA follows: TGTGCCAGCTCACCCAAGGGGCTACAAGAGACCCAGTACTTC. Protein: CASSPKGLQETQYF.

The chain joins TRBV11-2 to TRBJ2-1; 12 bases map to TRBD2. Germline CDR1 reads SGHAT; CDR2 reads FQNNGV. The V and J ends lost 5 bases and 6 bases, in that order; junction bases with no gene match: 8. This CDR3 has 16 amino acids. The DNA of the CDR3 is TGTGCCAGCAGCGCGCGGAGGACTAGCGGGGTCAATGAGCAGTTCTTC. Its translation is CASSARRTSGVNEQFF. Drawing the rest from reference TRBV11-2 and TRBJ2-1, the complete variable domain is EAGVAQSPRYKIIEKRQSVAFWCNPISGHATLYWYQQILGQGPKLLIQFQNNGVVDDSQLPKDRFSAERLKGVDSTLKIQPAKLEDSAVYLCASSARRTSGVNEQFFGPGTRLTVL.

V gene TRBV5-4 combines with J gene TRBJ2-2, with D unresolved. This CDR3 is built from 13 residues. V lost 0 bases to trimming and J lost 2 bases, with 2 bases between them. Per germline, CDR1 SGHNT and CDR2 YYREEE (reference sequence). As DNA, the CDR3 is TGTGCCAGCAGCTTGGACAACACCGGGGAGCTGTTTTTT. This gives the protein CASSLDNTGELFF.

V usage is TRBV7-2 and J usage is TRBJ2-2; 7 bases agree with TRBD2. V gave up 5 bases and J gave up 0 bases; unmatched junction bases: 6. CDR1 SGHTA and CDR2 FQGNSA come from the germline V gene. The CDR3 has 16 residues. The CDR3 spells CASSHSRGANTGELFF. The CDR3 nucleotides read TGTGCCAGCAGCCATTCACGGGGGGCGAACACCGGGGAGCTGTTTTTT.

The V gene is TRBV29-1, the J gene TRBJ1-1; no definite D call. Germline CDR1 and CDR2: SQVTM and ANQGSEA. The CDR3 has 12 amino acids. V was cut by 2 bases and J by 1 base, with 5 bases left in between. In DNA form, the CDR3 reads TGCAGCGTTGAATGGGAGAACACTGAAGCTTTCTTT. Its protein is CSVEWENTEAFF.

The chain joins TRBV5-4 to TRBJ2-1; 11 bases fit TRBD2. The CDR3 contains 16 residues. Germline V gene sequence: CDR1 SGHNT, CDR2 YYREEE (reference sequence). With 4 bases clipped from V and 9 bases from J, the junction kept 12 bases outside the gene matches. This chain's CDR3 is CASSPVAGGLVSEQFF. The CDR3 region has the DNA TGTGCCAGCAGCCCGGTAGCGGGGGGGCTGGTAAGTGAGCAGTTCTTC.

V is TRBV20-1 and J is TRBJ2-1; a possible D gene is TRBD2 (6 bases). The CDR3 has 13 amino acids. V was clipped by 6 bases and J by 9 bases, with 18 bases between them. The V gene's germline CDR1 is DFQATT and CDR2 SNEGSKA (reference sequence). DNA of the CDR3: TGCAGTGCACTCCAGACTAGTATCGGTGAGCAGTTCTTC. Translated, it gives CSALQTSIGEQFF.

The sample holds a few counts of this clonotype. The V and J genes are TRBV27 and TRBJ1-1; D is ambiguous. With 3 bases removed from V and 3 bases from J, the gap between germline ends came to 20 bases. Germline lookup yields CDR1 MNHEY and CDR2 SMNVEV (reference sequence). This CDR3 spans 17 amino acids. The CDR3 here is CASSLLGGMARDTEAFF. The DNA of the CDR3 is TGTGCCAGCAGTTTGCTGGGAGGAATGGCAAGGGACACTGAAGCTTTCTTT.

The J gene is TRBJ2-1, the V gene TRBV19; weak D call: TRBD2 (5 bases). With 3 bases removed from V and 9 bases from J, the gap between germline ends came to 15 bases. Looked up from germline, CDR1 is LNHDA and CDR2 is SQIVND (reference sequence). The CDR3 has 14 residues. The CDR3 here is CASSIRGLVGEQFF. CDR3 bases: TGTGCCAGTAGTATTCGGGGATTGGTGGGTGAGCAGTTCTTC. Combining the CDR3 with reference TRBV19 and TRBJ2-1 gives the whole variable domain DGGITQSPKYLFRKEGQNVTLSCEQNLNHDAMYWYRQDPGQGLRLIYYSQIVNDFQKGDIAEGYSVSREKKESFPLTVTSAQKNPTAFYLCASSIRGLVGEQFFGPGTRLTVL.

V is TRBV12-3 or TRBV12-4 and J is TRBJ2-1; possible D gene TRBD2, 6 bases. V lost 7 bases to trimming and J lost 7 bases, with 17 bases between them. This CDR3 has 14 residues. The CDR3 DNA reads as TGTGCCAGCACGCTTTCGGGGGTGCGGAATGAGCAGTTCTTC. Protein: CASTLSGVRNEQFF.

This chain uses TRBV7-2 with TRBJ2-7; D not certain. Germline-derived CDR1 and CDR2 are SGHTA and FQGNSA. The CDR3 sequence is 13 residues long. V shed 2 bases and J shed 3 bases, with 8 bases lying between them. The CDR3 loop reads CASSLSLGYEQYF. The CDR3 DNA reads TGTGCCAGCAGCTTAAGCCTAGGCTACGAGCAGTACTTC. Using reference TRBV7-2 and TRBJ2-7 for the parts outside the CDR3, the full variable domain is GAGVSQSPSNKVTEKGKDVELRCDPISGHTALYWYRQSLGQGLEFLIYFQGNSAPDKSGLPSDRFSAERTGGSVSTLTIQRTQQEDSAVYLCASSLSLGYEQYFGPGTRLTVT.

This clonotype has just a few counts. V gene TRBV5-1 combines with J gene TRBJ2-7; D gene uncertain. The CDR3 runs to 15 residues. Trimming removed 0 bases at V and 3 bases at J, with 13 bases between. CDR1 is SGHRS, CDR2 YFSETQ, per germline. The CDR3 spells CASSLGAFPFYEQYF. The CDR3 nucleotides are TGCGCCAGCAGCTTGGGAGCCTTCCCCTTCTACGAGCAGTACTTC.

About this clonotype itself: This may be a read error: a much more frequent sequence differs by one nucleotide. This chain uses TRBV6-4 with TRBJ2-3; 7 bases match TRBD2. CDR1 MRHNA and CDR2 SNTAGT come from the germline V gene. CDR3 length equals 13 residues. CDR3 loop: CVSSSGSTDTQYF. CDR3 nucleotide sequence: TGTGTCAGCAGTAGCGGGAGCACAGATACGCAGTATTTT.

The rearrangement uses TRBV7-9 and TRBJ2-7; D call uncertain. The CDR3 sequence is 16 residues long. Trimming took 2 bases from V and 6 from J, leaving 20 bases between them. Germline CDR1 SEHNR, CDR2 FQNEAQ (reference sequence). CDR3 sequence: CASSLQVHVTFSEQYF. CDR3 coding DNA: TGTGCCAGCAGCTTACAGGTTCACGTCACTTTTTCCGAGCAGTACTTC.

The chain employs TRBV9 and TRBJ2-1, with 8 nucleotides matching TRBD2. Per germline, CDR1 SGDLS and CDR2 YYNGEE. The CDR3 is made up of 17 amino acids. Losses at the gene ends were 4 bases for V and 5 bases for J; bases not matched to a gene: 14. CDR3 region: CASSSSPGLGLHNEQFF. CDR3 in DNA: TGTGCCAGCAGCTCCTCCCCGGGACTAGGTCTCCACAATGAGCAGTTCTTC.

This clonotype was counted many times. The chain links TRBV29-1 to TRBJ2-7; the D gene is possibly TRBD2 (6 bases). Germline lookup yields CDR1 SQVTM and CDR2 ANQGSEA. Trimming took 3 bases from V and 0 from J, leaving 9 bases between them. The CDR3 runs 13 residues. CDR3 DNA sequence: TGCAGCGTTGAGGAGACTAGCTCCTACGAGCAGTACTTC. Translating gives CSVEETSSYEQYF.

V is TRBV27 and J is TRBJ2-6; D gene uncertain. This CDR3 contains 13 residues. Trimming removed 7 bases from V and 0 bases from J, with 4 bases in between. The V gene's germline CDR1 is MNHEY and CDR2 SMNVEV (reference sequence). DNA of the CDR3: TGTGCCAGCACCCACTCTGGGGCCAACGTCCTGACTTTC. Residues: CASTHSGANVLTF.

The chain carries TRBV12-3 or TRBV12-4 and TRBJ1-5; D is unresolved. V was trimmed by 2 bases and J by 5 bases, leaving 7 bases between them. This CDR3 is built from 13 residues. Here the CDR3 DNA reads TGTGCCAGCAGTTTAAGCGGGTATCAGCCCCAGCATTTT. It codes for CASSLSGYQPQHF.

This clonotype was detected a few times. The genes are TRBV4-2 and TRBJ2-3, with 11 bases lining up with TRBD2. The germline V gene has CDR1 LGHNA and CDR2 YNFKEQ. V trimming: 0 bases; J trimming: 2 bases; junction bases outside the gene matches: 4. The CDR3 spans 17 residues. The CDR3 reads CASSQDRGLAVTDTQYF. CDR3 DNA sequence: TGTGCCAGCAGCCAAGACAGGGGACTAGCGGTCACAGATACGCAGTATTTT.

The V and J genes are TRBV19 and TRBJ1-5, with D perhaps matching TRBD1 (5 bases). The CDR3 is 15 residues long. V lost 6 bases and J lost 4, with 16 bases in between. Germline CDR1 is LNHDA and CDR2 is SQIVND (reference sequence). Written as DNA, the CDR3 is TGTGCCAGTAGCCCAGGGAGTACCAGTAATCAGCCCCAGCATTTT. It translates to CASSPGSTSNQPQHF.

The chain is built from TRBV7-2 and TRBJ2-3, with D hard to call. This CDR3 has 15 amino acids. V lost 5 bases and J lost 2, with 14 bases in between. Germline V gene sequence: CDR1 SGHTA, CDR2 FQGNSA. The DNA for the CDR3 is TGTGCCAGCAGCGCCTCTTGGCGGTACACAGATACGCAGTATTTT. Translated, it gives CASSASWRYTDTQYF.

There are a few counts of this clonotype. The rearrangement uses TRBV6-5 and TRBJ1-1, with 7 bases aligning to TRBD1. From germline, CDR1 is MNHEY and CDR2 SVGAGI. The CDR3 is 14 amino acids. The trim removed 0 bases at V and 8 bases at J, leaving 6 bases unmatched. The CDR3 DNA is TGTGCCAGCAGTTACTCGAGGCAGGGGGACGAAGCTTTCTTT. This sequence encodes CASSYSRQGDEAFF.

This clonotype was detected only a few times. This chain joins TRBV12-5 and TRBJ2-2; 7 positions match TRBD1. Germline values: CDR1 LGHNT, CDR2 FRNRAP. The CDR3 has 17 residues. The V gene end was trimmed by 0 bases and the J gene end by 6 bases; junction bases not matched to a gene: 10. CDR3 amino acids: CASGLVLRTGYSGELFF. The CDR3 DNA reads TGTGCTAGTGGTTTGGTACTGAGGACAGGATATTCCGGGGAGCTGTTTTTT.

This clonotype occurred many times. The chain combines TRBV12-3 or TRBV12-4 with TRBJ2-3; possibly TRBD1 for D (5 bases). V lost 4 bases to trimming and J lost 1 base, with 18 bases between them. CDR3 length: 17 amino acids. The CDR3 DNA is TGTGCCAGCAGTTGGGCAGGGAAGGTGTTGGGCACAGATACGCAGTATTTT. Translated: CASSWAGKVLGTDTQYF.